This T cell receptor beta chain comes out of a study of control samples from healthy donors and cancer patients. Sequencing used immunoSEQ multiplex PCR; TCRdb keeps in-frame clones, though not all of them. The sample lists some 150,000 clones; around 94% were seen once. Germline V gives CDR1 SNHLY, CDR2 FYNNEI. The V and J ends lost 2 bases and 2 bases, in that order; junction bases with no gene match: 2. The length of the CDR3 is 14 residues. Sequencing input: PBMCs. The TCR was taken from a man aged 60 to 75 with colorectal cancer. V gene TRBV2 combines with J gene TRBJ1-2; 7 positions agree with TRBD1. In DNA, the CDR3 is TGTGCCAGCAGTGAACAGGGGGTAAACTATGGCTACACCTTC. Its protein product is CASSEQGVNYGYTF.